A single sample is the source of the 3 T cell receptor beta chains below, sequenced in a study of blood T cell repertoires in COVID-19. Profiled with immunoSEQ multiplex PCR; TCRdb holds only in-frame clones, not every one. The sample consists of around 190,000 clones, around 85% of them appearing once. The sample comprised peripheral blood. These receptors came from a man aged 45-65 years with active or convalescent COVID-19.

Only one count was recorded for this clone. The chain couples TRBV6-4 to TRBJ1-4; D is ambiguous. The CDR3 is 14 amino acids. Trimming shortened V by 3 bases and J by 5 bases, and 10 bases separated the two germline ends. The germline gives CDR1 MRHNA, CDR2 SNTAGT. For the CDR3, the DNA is TGTGCCAGCAGTGAGGGTGGGAGGAATGAAAAACTGTTTTTT. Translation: CASSEGGRNEKLFF.

The CDR3 region has the DNA TGTGCCAGCAGTCTGACAGGGGGGATCGGGGAGCTGTTTTTT. Protein sequence: CASSLTGGIGELFF. V and J are TRBV27 and TRBJ2-2; 9 bases align to TRBD1. V trimming: 5 bases; J trimming: 7 bases; junction bases outside the gene matches: 5. Germline V gene sequence: CDR1 MNHEY, CDR2 SMNVEV (reference sequence). This CDR3 spans 14 amino acids.

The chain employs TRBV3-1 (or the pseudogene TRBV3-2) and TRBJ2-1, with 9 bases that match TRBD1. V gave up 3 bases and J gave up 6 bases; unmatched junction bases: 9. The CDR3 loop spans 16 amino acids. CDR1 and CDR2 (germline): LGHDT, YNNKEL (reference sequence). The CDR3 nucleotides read TGTGCCAGCAGCCAGTCCGGGACAGGGATGTTCAATGAGCAGTTCTTC. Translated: CASSQSGTGMFNEQFF.